Listed here are 8 T cell receptor beta chains from one sample, sequenced in a study of identical twins. TCRdb processed the 5' RACE reads anew with MiXCR; each CDR3 protein has one entry. Among about 920,000 distinct CDR3 sequences, approximately 13% were seen once, and the ten largest hold roughly 1.5%. These data also formed part of another study, on yellow fever vaccine responses in identical twins.

Material for sequencing was PBMCs. These receptors originate from a young woman in good health.

This chain joins TRBV11-2 and TRBJ2-3; D call uncertain. CDR3 size: 15 residues. The germline gives CDR1 SGHAT, CDR2 FQNNGV. Trimming shortened V by 5 bases and J by 4 bases, and 16 bases separated the two germline ends. CDR3 amino acids: CASSLNRVTPDTQYF. The CDR3, as DNA: TGTGCCAGCAGCCTGAATAGGGTAACCCCAGATACGCAGTATTTT. Using reference TRBV11-2 and TRBJ2-3 for the parts outside the CDR3, the full variable domain is EAGVAQSPRYKIIEKRQSVAFWCNPISGHATLYWYQQILGQGPKLLIQFQNNGVVDDSQLPKDRFSAERLKGVDSTLKIQPAKLEDSAVYLCASSLNRVTPDTQYFGPGTRLTVL.

This clonotype was detected only a few times. The V call is TRBV9, the J call TRBJ2-7; no definite D call. The germline V gene encodes CDR1 SGDLS and CDR2 YYNGEE. This CDR3 has 15 amino acids. V gave up 0 bases and J gave up 3 bases, with 13 bases separating them. The CDR3 loop reads CASSVGVAPGYEQYF. In DNA, the CDR3 is TGTGCCAGCAGCGTAGGCGTTGCCCCAGGCTACGAGCAGTACTTC.

Worth noting for this clonotype: This sequence may be a read error, since a much larger clone differs from it by one base. The genes are TRBV27 and TRBJ2-7; unclear D gene. In germline, CDR1 is MNHEY, CDR2 SMNVEV (reference sequence). This CDR3 is 13 amino acids long. V gave up 4 bases and J gave up 4 bases, with 11 bases separating them. CDR3 DNA: TGTGCCAGCAGTTCCTGGATAGGGTACGAGCAGTACTTC. This codes for CASSSWIGYEQYF.

This clonotype showed up just a few times. The gene calls are TRBV24-1 and TRBJ2-7; no firm D call. V gave up 5 bases and J gave up 2 bases, with 9 bases separating them. Germline V gene lookup returns CDR1 KGHDR and CDR2 SFDVKD. This CDR3 is built from 13 residues. CDR3 protein: CATSGSHPYEQYF. CDR3 nucleotide sequence: TGTGCCACCAGTGGTTCACACCCCTACGAGCAGTACTTC.

This clonotype was recorded many times. J is TRBJ2-1 and V is TRBV11-2, with 8 positions matching TRBD2. CDR1 is SGHAT, CDR2 FQNNGV, per germline. Trimming cost V 4 bases and J 2 bases; bases outside gene matches: 1. The CDR3 covers 14 residues. The CDR3 is CASSSGLAYNEQFF. DNA of the CDR3: TGTGCCAGCAGCTCGGGACTAGCCTACAATGAGCAGTTCTTC.

The chain links TRBV4-1 to TRBJ1-4, with TRBD1 as a possible D gene (5 bases). The CDR3 is made up of 18 amino acids. The germline V gene has CDR1 MGHRA and CDR2 YSYEKL. The V end lost 5 bases, the J end lost 1 base, and 20 bases lay between the germline ends. CDR3 coding DNA: TGCGCCAGCAGCAACCAAGAGTCCGGAAGGGGAACTAATGAAAAACTGTTTTTT. Protein: CASSNQESGRGTNEKLFF.

The chain couples TRBV13 to TRBJ2-3, with D uncertain. Germline V gene sequence: CDR1 PRHDT, CDR2 FYEKMQ (reference sequence). V lost 5 bases and J lost 10, with 10 bases in between. The CDR3 extends over 11 amino acids. Here the CDR3 DNA reads TGTGCCAGCAGCCTACGTGGGCCGCAGTATTTT. Amino acids: CASSLRGPQYF.

The J gene is TRBJ2-1, the V gene TRBV5-1; TRBD2 matches at 13 bases. Germline V gives CDR1 SGHRS, CDR2 YFSETQ. The CDR3 runs 15 residues. Trimming removed 1 base from V and 9 bases from J; junction bases left unmatched: 4. Here the CDR3 reads CASSLTSGRAGEQFF. The CDR3 DNA is TGCGCCAGCAGCTTGACTAGCGGGAGGGCCGGTGAGCAGTTCTTC.